This T cell receptor (beta chain) came from a study of CD8+CD57+ T cells in acquired aplastic anemia. Study details: Sorted CD4+ and CD8+ cells yielded about 3.1 ug of DNA on average. Study-wide points: Twenty-nine sequences, all CD8+ CDR3, were shared between patients and controls.

The use of genomic DNA as template underpinned the TCR beta VDJ and CDR3 profiling. TCRdb independently ran MiXCR on the reads; one entry per CDR3 protein. The sample shows over 150,000 distinct CDR3 sequences, about two thirds of them seen only once. The CDR3 is 15 residues long. Between the trimmed V and J ends, which lost 4 bases and 1 base, there was a span of 13 bases. Germline V gene lookup returns CDR1 SGHTA and CDR2 FQGTGA. The sequenced patients had an expansion of CD8+CD57+ cells seen by flow cytometry. In the case of this clonotype: Its antigen is still unknown.

This receptor was identified in a human donor with aplastic anemia. The genes are TRBV7-3 and TRBJ1-1; D is undetermined. Sequencing was performed on sorted CD4+, CD8+, or CD8+CD57+ T cells (not recorded which) from PBMCs. CDR3 in DNA: TGTGCCAGCAGCTCCCAATCGGGCCCGAACACTGAAGCTTTCTTT. Translation: CASSSQSGPNTEAFF. The variable domain in full, completed from reference TRBV7-3 and TRBJ1-1, reads GAGVSQTPSNKVTEKGKYVELRCDPISGHTALYWYRQSLGQGPEFLIYFQGTGAADDSGLPNDRFFAVRPEGSVSTLKIQRTERGDSAVYLCASSSQSGPNTEAFFGQGTRLTVV.